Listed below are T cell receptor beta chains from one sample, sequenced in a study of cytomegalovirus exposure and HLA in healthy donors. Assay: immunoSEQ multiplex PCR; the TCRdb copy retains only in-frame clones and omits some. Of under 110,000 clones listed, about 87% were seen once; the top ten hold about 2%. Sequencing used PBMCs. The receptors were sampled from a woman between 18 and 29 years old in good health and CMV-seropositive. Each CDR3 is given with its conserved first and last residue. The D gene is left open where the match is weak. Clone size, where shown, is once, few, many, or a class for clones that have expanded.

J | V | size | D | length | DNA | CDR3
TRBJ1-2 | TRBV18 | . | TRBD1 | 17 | TGTGCCAGCTCACCATCGACAGGGGGCGCCAATAGTGGTGGCTACACCTTC | CASSPSTGGANSGGYTF
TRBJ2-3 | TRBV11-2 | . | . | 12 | TGTGCCAGCAGCCCAGGGGCGGATACGCAGTATTTT | CASSPGADTQYF
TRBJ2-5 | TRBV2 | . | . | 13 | TGTGCCAGCAGTTCAGGCTCAAAAGAGACCCAGTACTTC | CASSSGSKETQYF
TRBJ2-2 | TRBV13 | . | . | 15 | TGTGCCAGCAGCATGGGGACTCCTAACACCGGGGAGCTGTTTTTT | CASSMGTPNTGELFF
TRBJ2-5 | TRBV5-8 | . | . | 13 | TGTGCCAGCAGCCAGGGGCTCGGGGAGACCCAGTACTTC | CASSQGLGETQYF
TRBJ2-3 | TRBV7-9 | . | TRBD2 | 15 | TGTGCCAGCAGCTTAGCGGGACTAGGGGGGGATACGCAGTATTTT | CASSLAGLGGDTQYF
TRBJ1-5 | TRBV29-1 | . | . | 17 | TGCAGCGTAAAAGACGGGACACCTGGCCATAGCAATCAGCCCCAGCATTTT | CSVKDGTPGHSNQPQHF
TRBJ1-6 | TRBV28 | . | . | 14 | TGTGCCAGCAGAAGGTATGAGGTTGGGTCACCCCTCCACTTT | CASRRYEVGSPLHF
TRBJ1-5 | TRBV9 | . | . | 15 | TGTGCCAGCAGCGTAGACTGGCGGGCAAATCAGCCCCAGCATTTT | CASSVDWRANQPQHF
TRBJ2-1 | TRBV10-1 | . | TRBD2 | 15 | TGCGCCAGCAGTGAGATAGGGCGGGGGGGCAATGAGCAGTTCTTC | CASSEIGRGGNEQFF
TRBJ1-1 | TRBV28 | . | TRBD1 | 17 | TGTGCCCTAAGGCAAGGAGACAGGGGCACCATGAACACTGAAGCTTTCTTT | CALRQGDRGTMNTEAFF
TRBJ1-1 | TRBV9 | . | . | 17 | TGTGCCAGCAGCGTAGCTACGGCAGGGAGGGGGAACACTGAAGCTTTCTTT | CASSVATAGRGNTEAFF
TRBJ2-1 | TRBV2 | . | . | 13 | TGTGCCAGCAATCGTGGACTCTACAATGAGCAGTTCTTC | CASNRGLYNEQFF
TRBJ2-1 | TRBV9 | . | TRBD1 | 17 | TGTGCCAGCAGCCCCCCCTCAACGGGACAGTCCTACAATGAGCAGTTCTTC | CASSPPSTGQSYNEQFF
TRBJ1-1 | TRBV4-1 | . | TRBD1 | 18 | TGCGCCAGCAGCCATATCGGCCGGGACAGGGCCAACGTCACTGAAGCTTTCTTT | CASSHIGRDRANVTEAFF
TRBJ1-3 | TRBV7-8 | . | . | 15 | TGTGCCAGCAGCTTTTACAGGGAAGAGGGAAACACCATATATTTT | CASSFYREEGNTIYF
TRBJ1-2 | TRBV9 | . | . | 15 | TGTGCCAGCAGCGTAAGTAGGCAGGGTATATGTATGGACACCTTC | CASSVSRQGICMDTF
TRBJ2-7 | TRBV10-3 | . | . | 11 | TGTGCCATCAGTGATCTACTCGCGCAGTACTTC | CAISDLLAQYF
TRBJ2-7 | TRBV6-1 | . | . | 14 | TGTGCCAGCAGTGAACTACAGATGGCCTACGAGCAGTACTTC | CASSELQMAYEQYF
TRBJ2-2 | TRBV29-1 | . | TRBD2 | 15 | TGCAGCGTGAAGTACTCTAGCGGGGACACCGGGGAGCTGTTTTTT | CSVKYSSGDTGELFF
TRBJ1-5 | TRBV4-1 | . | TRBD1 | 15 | TGCGCCAGCAGCCAAGGGCAGGGGGGCGACCAGCCCCAGCATTTT | CASSQGQGGDQPQHF
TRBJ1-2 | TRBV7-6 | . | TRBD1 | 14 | TGTGCCTCCGCTGGGACAGGATCTAACTATGGCTACACCTTC | CASAGTGSNYGYTF
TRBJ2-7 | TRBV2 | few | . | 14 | TGTGCCAGCAGTGAAGACAGGGACTCCTACGAGCAGTACTTC | CASSEDRDSYEQYF
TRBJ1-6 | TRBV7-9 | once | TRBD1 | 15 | TGTGCCAGCAGCCCAGGGGGAAGGTATAATTCACCCCTCCACTTT | CASSPGGRYNSPLHF
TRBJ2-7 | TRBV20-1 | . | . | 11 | TGCAGTGCCACAAACACCTACGAGCAGTACTTC | CSATNTYEQYF
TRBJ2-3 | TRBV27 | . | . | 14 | TGTGCCAGCAGTTCCCGGGGAGACACAGATACGCAGTATTTT | CASSSRGDTDTQYF
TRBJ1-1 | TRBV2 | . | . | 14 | TGTGCCAGCAGTGATCCCCTATTAAACACTGAAGCTTTCTTT | CASSDPLLNTEAFF
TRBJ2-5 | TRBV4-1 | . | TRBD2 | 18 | TGCGCCAGCAGCCAAGATGAGGCGGGGGGGATCCTGGGGGAGACCCAGTACTTC | CASSQDEAGGILGETQYF
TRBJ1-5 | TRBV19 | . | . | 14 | TGTGCCAGTAGTTTCCAGGGGTCAGGTCAGCCCCAGCATTTT | CASSFQGSGQPQHF
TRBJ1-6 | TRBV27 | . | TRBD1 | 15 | TGTGCCAGCAGTTTCGGCGGGACAGTATCATCACCCCTCCACTTT | CASSFGGTVSSPLHF
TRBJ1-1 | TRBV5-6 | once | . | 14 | TGTGCCAGCAGCTTCGGACAGACGTACACTGAAGCTTTCTTT | CASSFGQTYTEAFF
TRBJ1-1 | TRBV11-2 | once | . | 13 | TGTGCCAGCAGCTTACACAGCAACACTGAAGCTTTCTTT | CASSLHSNTEAFF
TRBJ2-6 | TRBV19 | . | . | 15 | TGTGCCAGTAGTATATCAGGGGCTGGGGCCAACGTCCTGACTTTC | CASSISGAGANVLTF
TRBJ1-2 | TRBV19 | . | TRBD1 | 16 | TGTGCCAGTAGTCCAGACCGGGACAGGGTCAACTATGGCTACACCTTC | CASSPDRDRVNYGYTF
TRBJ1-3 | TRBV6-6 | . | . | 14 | TGTGCCAGCAGCACAGGATCCTCTGGAAACACCATATATTTT | CASSTGSSGNTIYF
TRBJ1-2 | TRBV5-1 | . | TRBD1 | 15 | TGCGCCAGCAGCCCGGGACAGGGGGCAAATTATGGCTACACCTTC | CASSPGQGANYGYTF
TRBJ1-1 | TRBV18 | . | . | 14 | TGTGCCAGCTCACCACAGGGGGAGGGCACTGAAGCTTTCTTT | CASSPQGEGTEAFF
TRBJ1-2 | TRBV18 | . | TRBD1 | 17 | TGTGCCAGCTCACGCTCCGCCGGGACAGGGGAAAACTATGGCTACACCTTC | CASSRSAGTGENYGYTF
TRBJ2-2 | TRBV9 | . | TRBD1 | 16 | TGTGCCAGCAGCGTGAGACAGGGGATACACACCGGGGAGCTGTTTTTT | CASSVRQGIHTGELFF
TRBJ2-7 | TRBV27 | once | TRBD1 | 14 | TGTGCCAGCAGTTTATATGAACAGGGGTACGAGCAGTACTTC | CASSLYEQGYEQYF
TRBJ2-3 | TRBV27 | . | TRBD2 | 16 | TGTGCCAGCAGTCTCCGGGACTACGGAAGCACAGATACGCAGTATTTT | CASSLRDYGSTDTQYF
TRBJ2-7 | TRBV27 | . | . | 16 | TGTGCCAGCAAACCACTAGCTTCGGGGGGCTTCGACGAGCAGTACTTC | CASKPLASGGFDEQYF
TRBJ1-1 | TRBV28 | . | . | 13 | TGTGCCAGCAGTCATCGCGTAAACACTGAAGCTTTCTTT | CASSHRVNTEAFF
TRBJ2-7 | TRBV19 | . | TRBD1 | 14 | TGTGCCAGTAGTATTAGGGACAGAACCTACGAGCAGTACTTC | CASSIRDRTYEQYF
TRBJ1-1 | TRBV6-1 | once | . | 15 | TGTGCCAGCAGTGAGGTGGGCAGGGTCGGCACTGAAGCTTTCTTT | CASSEVGRVGTEAFF
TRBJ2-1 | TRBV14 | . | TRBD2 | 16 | TGTGCCAGCAGCCAATATGCTAGCGGACCCTACAATGAGCAGTTCTTC | CASSQYASGPYNEQFF
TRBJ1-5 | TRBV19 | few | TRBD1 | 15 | TGTGCCAGTACCACCGGGACAGGGGGGAATCAGCCCCAGCATTTT | CASTTGTGGNQPQHF
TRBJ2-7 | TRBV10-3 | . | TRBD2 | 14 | TGTGCCATCAGTGGGGTAGCGGGCAACCACGAGCAGTACTTC | CAISGVAGNHEQYF
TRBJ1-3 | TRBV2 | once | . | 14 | TGTGCCAGCAGTGAAGTTGCGTACGGAAACACCATATATTTT | CASSEVAYGNTIYF
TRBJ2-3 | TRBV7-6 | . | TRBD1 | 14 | TGTGCCAGCAGACAGGGGCCGGGCACAGATACGCAGTATTTT | CASRQGPGTDTQYF
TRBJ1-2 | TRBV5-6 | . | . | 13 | TGTGCCAGCAGCCCCAGACAACCTCATGGCTACACCTTC | CASSPRQPHGYTF
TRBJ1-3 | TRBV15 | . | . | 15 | TGTGCCACCAGCAGAGAGACAGGTCGTGGAAACACCATATATTTT | CATSRETGRGNTIYF
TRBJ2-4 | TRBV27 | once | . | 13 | TGTGCCAGCAGTTTATCTCCCTTAAACATTCAGTACTTC | CASSLSPLNIQYF
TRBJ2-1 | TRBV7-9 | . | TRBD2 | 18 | TGTGCCAGCAGCTCACCTATTTTAGCGGGGGGAGACTACAATGAGCAGTTCTTC | CASSSPILAGGDYNEQFF